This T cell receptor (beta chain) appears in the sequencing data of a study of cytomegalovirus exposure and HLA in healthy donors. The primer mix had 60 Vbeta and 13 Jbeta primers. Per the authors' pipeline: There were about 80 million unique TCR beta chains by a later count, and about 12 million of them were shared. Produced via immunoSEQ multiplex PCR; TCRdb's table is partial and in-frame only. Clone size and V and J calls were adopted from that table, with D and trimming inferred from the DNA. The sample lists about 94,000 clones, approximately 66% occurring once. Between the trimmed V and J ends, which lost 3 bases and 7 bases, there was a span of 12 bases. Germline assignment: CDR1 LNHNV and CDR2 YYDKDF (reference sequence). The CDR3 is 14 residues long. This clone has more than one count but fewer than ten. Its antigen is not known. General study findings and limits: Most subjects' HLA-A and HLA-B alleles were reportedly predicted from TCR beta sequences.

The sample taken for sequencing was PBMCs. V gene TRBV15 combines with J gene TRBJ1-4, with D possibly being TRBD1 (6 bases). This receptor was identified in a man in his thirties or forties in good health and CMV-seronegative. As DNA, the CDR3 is TGTGCCACCAGCAGTACAGGGTGGGGTGAAAAACTGTTTTTT. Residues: CATSSTGWGEKLFF.